Below, 30 T cell receptor beta chains from the same sample are listed, as sequenced in a study of cytomegalovirus exposure and HLA in healthy donors (dated by TCRdb to the late 2010s). Libraries came from the immunoSEQ multiplex PCR assay. For the multiplex PCR, a mixture combining 60 forward primers for TCR Vbeta segments and 13 reverse primers for TCR Jbeta segments was used. This immuneACCESS table, as held by TCRdb, lists in-frame sequences with V and J called but not all clones. Of the missing ones, under half trace to an unresolved V gene in checked studies; the others have no known cause. This sample holds about 69,000 clones; approximately 80% were observed only once. The ten largest clonotypes hold roughly 3.5% of the sample. The sample taken for sequencing was PBMCs. The receptors stem from a man aged 18-30 years in good health and CMV-seronegative.

The chain uses TRBV2 and TRBJ1-2; D is unresolved. This CDR3 spans 15 amino acids. V was cut by 0 bases and J by 0 bases, with 8 bases left in between. Germline V gene data show CDR1 as SNHLY and CDR2 as FYNNEI. CDR3 DNA: TGTGCCAGCAGTGAAGCGGCGGTTACTAACTATGGCTACACCTTC. This encodes CASSEAAVTNYGYTF.

The genes are TRBV5-1 and TRBJ2-6; possible D gene TRBD2, 5 bases. The CDR3 loop spans 15 amino acids. V shed 4 bases and J shed 0 bases, with 8 bases lying between them. From germline, CDR1 is SGHRS and CDR2 YFSETQ. As DNA, the CDR3 is TGCGCCAGCAGCCCTGGGAGCTCTGGGGCCAACGTCCTGACTTTC. As protein: CASSPGSSGANVLTF.

The chain joins TRBV5-6 to TRBJ1-4; a weak D match, TRBD1 (5 bases). CDR1 is SGHDT, CDR2 YYEEEE, per germline. The V end was cut by 1 base, the J end by 6 bases, with 13 bases between. This CDR3 contains 15 residues. The CDR3 nucleotides are TGTGCCAGCAGCTTGTTCCAGGGCCTTCATGAAAAACTGTTTTTT. Amino acid sequence: CASSLFQGLHEKLFF.

The V and J genes are TRBV7-6 and TRBJ2-2, with D possibly matching TRBD2 (5 bases). The germline CDR1 and CDR2 sequences are SGHVS and FNYEAQ. This CDR3 contains 14 residues. V was cut by 1 base and J by 7 bases, with 10 bases left in between. CDR3 DNA sequence: TGTGCCAGCAGCTTAGGGGAAAGCGGCGGGGAGCTGTTTTTT. It specifies CASSLGESGGELFF.

The rearrangement joins TRBV18 to TRBJ2-7; 9 positions agree with TRBD2. Germline trimming cut 3 bases from V and 3 bases from J; bases unmatched to any gene: 15. The CDR3 runs 18 residues. In germline, CDR1 is KGHSH, CDR2 LQKENI. The CDR3 is CASSPLGGGVQRDYEQYF. The DNA for the CDR3 is TGTGCCAGCTCACCGTTGGGCGGGGGGGTCCAAAGGGACTACGAGCAGTACTTC.

This clone occurred a few times. V and J are TRBV6-1 and TRBJ2-1; D unresolved. The V end was cut by 5 bases, the J end by 5 bases, with 7 bases between. CDR1 MNHNS and CDR2 SASEGT come from the germline V gene. The CDR3 is made up of 12 amino acids. The CDR3 DNA reads as TGTGCCAGCAGTTATTCGGACAATGAGCAGTTCTTC. Translation gives CASSYSDNEQFF.

This sequence joins TRBV5-4 and TRBJ1-6, with D perhaps TRBD1 (5 bases). Germline V CDR1 and CDR2: SGHNT, YYREEE (reference sequence). The germline V and J ends were trimmed by 7 bases and 5 bases, with 16 bases remaining between them. This CDR3 has 15 amino acids. The CDR3, as DNA: TGTGCCAGCTCCTCGGGGGGGAAAAATAATTCACCCCTCCACTTT. It encodes CASSSGGKNNSPLHF.

V gene TRBV5-1 combines with J gene TRBJ2-1; maybe TRBD2 (5 bases). The CDR3 runs to 14 residues. The germline CDR1 and CDR2 sequences are SGHRS and YFSETQ. The V end was cut by 4 bases, the J end by 9 bases, with 17 bases between. The CDR3 DNA reads TGCGCCAGCAGCCCTCTGAGTAATGGAGGTGAGCAGTTCTTC. Translation: CASSPLSNGGEQFF.

The J gene is TRBJ1-4, the V gene TRBV30, with TRBD1 as a possible D gene (6 bases). The ends were cut back, 0 bases at V and 5 bases at J, with 10 bases in the middle. Germline CDR1 and CDR2: GTSNPN and SVGIG (reference sequence). There are 14 residues in the CDR3. The CDR3 here is CAWSVWTENEKLFF. CDR3 nucleotides: TGTGCCTGGAGTGTATGGACAGAGAATGAAAAACTGTTTTTT.

This clone has only one observation. This chain links TRBV12-5 with TRBJ2-3; D is ambiguous. Per germline, CDR1 LGHNT and CDR2 FRNRAP. V shed 7 bases and J shed 0 bases, with 14 bases lying between them. This CDR3 has 15 amino acids. The CDR3 here is CASAPRRGSTDTQYF. The CDR3 nucleotides are TGTGCTAGTGCTCCCCGGCGCGGAAGCACAGATACGCAGTATTTT. Looking up the rest from reference TRBV12-5 and TRBJ2-3 gives the full variable domain: DARVTQTPRHKVTEMGQEVTMRCQPILGHNTVFWYRQTMMQGLELLAYFRNRAPLDDSGMPKDRFSAEMPDATLATLKIQPSEPRDSAVYFCASAPRRGSTDTQYFGPGTRLTVL.

The J gene is TRBJ2-5, the V gene TRBV5-6; 8 bases align to TRBD2. Germline V gives CDR1 SGHDT, CDR2 YYEEEE. Trimming cost V 4 bases and J 2 bases; bases outside gene matches: 10. The CDR3 is 16 amino acids. CDR3 nucleotides: TGTGCCAGCAGCCCGGGCCGTAGCGGGAATCAAGAGACCCAGTACTTC. As protein: CASSPGRSGNQETQYF.

The chain recombines TRBV5-1 with TRBJ2-1; 11 bases map to TRBD2. This CDR3 region has 17 residues. Germline V CDR1 and CDR2: SGHRS, YFSETQ. V shed 3 bases and J 6 bases; nucleotides not matched to a gene: 11. This CDR3 reads CASSSLLAGGFSNEQFF. The CDR3 region has the DNA TGCGCCAGCAGCTCCCTATTAGCGGGGGGGTTTAGCAATGAGCAGTTCTTC.

This clone has a single count. The CDR3 reads CASSAPGQGSPFYYNEQFF. In DNA form, the CDR3 reads TGTGCCAGCAGTGCGCCGGGACAGGGAAGTCCCTTTTACTACAATGAGCAGTTCTTC. This chain joins TRBV6-1 and TRBJ2-1; 9 nucleotides line up with TRBD1. J gave up 3 bases and V 4 bases, and 16 bases lay outside the gene matches. Germline V gene lookup returns CDR1 MNHNS and CDR2 SASEGT. The length of the CDR3 is 19 residues.

CDR3 sequence reads: CASSFDRAGNEKLFF. CDR3 bases: TGTGCCAGCAGTTTTGACAGGGCCGGTAATGAAAAACTGTTTTTT. This sequence joins TRBV27 and TRBJ1-4; 7 nucleotides align to TRBD1. The germline CDR1 and CDR2 sequences are MNHEY and SMNVEV (reference sequence). Trimming took 3 bases from V and 4 from J; bases not matched to a gene: 5. The length of the CDR3 is 15 residues.

DNA of the CDR3: TGTGCCAGCAGCCCCCTTGGGTCAGGGAAATACGAGCAGTACGTC. Translating it yields CASSPLGSGKYEQYV. This chain links TRBV14 with TRBJ2-7; weak D call: TRBD1 (5 bases). V was clipped by 4 bases and J by 4 bases, with 17 bases between them. The CDR3 length is 15 residues. The germline V gene has CDR1 SGHDN and CDR2 FVKESK.

The chain links TRBV5-1 to TRBJ2-1, with a tentative D call TRBD2 (7 bases). The V gene's germline CDR1 is SGHRS and CDR2 YFSETQ. Trimming removed 3 bases from V and 5 bases from J, with 15 bases in between. This CDR3 contains 15 residues. In nucleotides, the CDR3 is TGCGCCAGCAGCTGGAGGGGAGGGGACAACAATGAGCAGTTCTTC. Amino acids: CASSWRGGDNNEQFF. Supplemented by reference TRBV5-1 and TRBJ2-1, the full variable domain reads KAGVTQTPRYLIKTRGQQVTLSCSPISGHRSVSWYQQTPGQGLQFLFEYFSETQRNKGNFPGRFSGRQFSNSRSEMNVSTLELGDSALYLCASSWRGGDNNEQFFGPGTRLTVL.

CDR3 in amino acids: CASSLGPGGINEQYV. The CDR3 region has the DNA TGTGCCAGCAGCTTGGGGCCAGGAGGAATTAACGAGCAGTACGTC. The gene calls are TRBV5-6 and TRBJ2-7; a possible D gene is TRBD2 (5 bases). Trimming left V 0 bases short and J 5 bases short, with 15 bases between. This CDR3 comprises 15 residues. The germline V gene has CDR1 SGHDT and CDR2 YYEEEE.

The V call is TRBV9, the J call TRBJ1-6; maybe TRBD1 (6 bases). Germline-derived CDR1 and CDR2 are SGDLS and YYNGEE. The CDR3 is 15 residues long. V lost 4 bases, J lost 8 bases, and 16 bases lay in between. The chain's CDR3 is CASSTTGLGDSPLHF. The CDR3, as DNA: TGTGCCAGCAGCACAACAGGGCTCGGCGATTCACCCCTCCACTTT.

This clone was detected only once. The chain has TRBV19 and TRBJ2-5, with D possibly matching TRBD2 (5 bases). Germline lookup yields CDR1 LNHDA and CDR2 SQIVND (reference sequence). The CDR3 covers 16 residues. The V gene lost 6 bases and the J gene lost 5 bases, with 22 bases spanning the gap. The CDR3 bases are TGTGCCAGTAGCTATTCCCCTCCGGGGTTTGTGGAGACCCAGTACTTC. Protein: CASSYSPPGFVETQYF.

J is TRBJ2-2 and V is TRBV2; TRBD2 matches at 9 bases. The germline V gene encodes CDR1 SNHLY and CDR2 FYNNEI. CDR3 length: 15 residues. J lost 8 bases, V lost 5 bases, and 9 bases had no gene match. The CDR3 is CASSRISGGVGELFF. The CDR3 DNA reads TGTGCCAGCAGTCGAATTAGCGGGGGCGTGGGGGAGCTGTTTTTT. The complete variable domain, with remaining parts taken from reference TRBV2 and TRBJ2-2, reads EPEVTQTPSHQVTQMGQEVILRCVPISNHLYFYWYRQILGQKVEFLVSFYNNEISEKSEIFDDQFSVERPDGSNFTLKIRSTKLEDSAMYFCASSRISGGVGELFFGEGSRLTVL.

CDR3 sequence (DNA): TGTGCCAGCAGCACAGACAGGGTCTATCAGCCCCAGCATTTT. It translates to CASSTDRVYQPQHF. V gene TRBV21-1 combines with J gene TRBJ1-5; TRBD1 reflects the table's D call only, with no check against the DNA. TRBV21-1 is an annotated pseudogene. The CDR3 contains 14 residues.

The V call is TRBV30, the J call TRBJ2-3; D possibly corresponds to TRBD2 (6 bases). Germline-derived CDR1 and CDR2 are GTSNPN and SVGIG (reference sequence). This CDR3 has 16 amino acids. Trimming took 1 base from V and 0 from J, leaving 14 bases between them. This chain's CDR3 is CAWSDSGGISTDTQYF. The CDR3 region has the DNA TGTGCCTGGAGTGATTCGGGCGGGATAAGCACAGATACGCAGTATTTT.

The V and J genes are TRBV5-4 and TRBJ1-2; TRBD1 matches at 9 bases. With V trimmed by 1 base and J by 4 bases, 5 bases remained unmatched. Germline CDR1 reads SGHNT; CDR2 reads YYREEE (reference sequence). The CDR3 has 15 residues. CDR3 sequence reads: CASSLSGTGSYGYTF. Here the CDR3 DNA reads TGTGCCAGCAGCTTGTCCGGGACAGGGTCCTATGGCTACACCTTC.

V and J are TRBV6-1 and TRBJ1-2, with TRBD1 matching 11 bases. Germline V gives CDR1 MNHNS, CDR2 SASEGT. The CDR3 has 15 amino acids. Unmatched junction bases numbered 8, after V lost 8 bases and J lost 3 bases. CDR3 nucleotides: TGTGCCAGCCGGACAGGGGGCGCTTACTACTATGGCTACACCTTC. Its translation is CASRTGGAYYYGYTF.

The gene calls are TRBV30 and TRBJ1-5, with D possibly being TRBD1 (5 bases). Trimming removed 3 bases at V and 6 bases at J, with 12 bases between. The CDR3 loop spans 13 amino acids. Germline loops: CDR1 GTSNPN, CDR2 SVGIG (reference sequence). The CDR3 here is CAWRGRGGQPQHF. The CDR3 DNA sequence: TGTGCCTGGAGGGGACGCGGGGGTCAGCCCCAGCATTTT.

This sequence joins TRBV19 and TRBJ2-7, with 10 nucleotides matching TRBD1. J was trimmed by 5 bases and V by 3 bases; bases with no gene match: 4. The CDR3 length is 14 residues. Per germline, CDR1 LNHDA and CDR2 SQIVND (reference sequence). As DNA, the CDR3 is TGTGCCAGTAGTATTTGGGACAGGGGTCACGAGCAGTACGTC. Translating it yields CASSIWDRGHEQYV.

The V call is TRBV30, the J call TRBJ1-5; D is unclear. The V end was cut by 5 bases, the J end by 3 bases, with 14 bases between. The length of the CDR3 is 14 residues. CDR1 is GTSNPN, CDR2 SVGIG, per germline (reference sequence). This chain's CDR3 is CAWGFTGNNQPQHF. Written as DNA, the CDR3 is TGTGCCTGGGGCTTTACGGGGAACAATCAGCCCCAGCATTTT. Variable domain in full (rest from reference TRBV30 and TRBJ1-5): SQTIHQWPATLVQPVGSPLSLECTVEGTSNPNLYWYRQAAGRGLQLLFYSVGIGQISSEVPQNLSASRPQDRQFILSSKKLLLSDSGFYLCAWGFTGNNQPQHFGDGTRLSIL.

This clone was detected only a few times. The chain employs TRBV19 and TRBJ1-1; D is ambiguous. V lost 1 base and J 0 bases, leaving 9 bases between the germline ends. From germline, CDR1 is LNHDA and CDR2 SQIVND (reference sequence). This CDR3 comprises 15 residues. The CDR3 is CASSIGGSMNTEAFF. The DNA for the CDR3 is TGTGCCAGTAGTATAGGAGGCAGCATGAACACTGAAGCTTTCTTT. Combining the CDR3 with reference TRBV19 and TRBJ1-1 gives the whole variable domain DGGITQSPKYLFRKEGQNVTLSCEQNLNHDAMYWYRQDPGQGLRLIYYSQIVNDFQKGDIAEGYSVSREKKESFPLTVTSAQKNPTAFYLCASSIGGSMNTEAFFGQGTRLTVV.

The chain employs TRBV19 and TRBJ1-5; 8 bases are shared with TRBD1. CDR1 LNHDA and CDR2 SQIVND come from the germline V gene (reference sequence). The CDR3 covers 12 residues. Losses at the gene ends were 8 bases for V and 7 bases for J; bases not matched to a gene: 4. The CDR3 region is CASHRQGQPQHF. The CDR3 DNA is TGTGCCAGTCATAGACAGGGGCAGCCCCAGCATTTT.

The chain uses TRBV4-3 and TRBJ1-6; 10 bases map to TRBD1. CDR3 length: 14 amino acids. V lost 5 bases to trimming and J lost 9 bases; unmatched junction nucleotides: 4. CDR1 and CDR2 from the germline V gene are LGHNA and YSLEER. The CDR3 nucleotides read TGCGCCAGCAGCACCGGGACAGGGGTTTCACCCCTCCACTTT. It yields the protein CASSTGTGVSPLHF.